The clone carrying this T cell receptor (beta chain) showed up just once. This CDR3 has 15 residues. V lost 4 bases to trimming and J lost 5 bases, with 18 bases between them. Generated by immunoSEQ multiplex PCR, the TCRdb table keeps only in-frame clones and is missing some. The data contain around 80,000 clones, roughly 94% of them singletons. This sample is drawn from a study of T cell changes during pregnancy in multiple sclerosis. The V call is TRBV5-3, the J call TRBJ1-1, with D perhaps TRBD1 (6 bases). TRBV5-3 is flagged as an ORF with uncertain function. The TCR originated in a female donor with multiple sclerosis, enrolled in a pregnancy study. This specimen consisted of peripheral blood, obtained before pregnancy. For the CDR3, the DNA is TGTGCCAGAAGCAGAGGCGACAGGTTAGAGACTGAAGCTTTCTTT. Protein: CARSRGDRLETEAFF.